This T cell receptor (beta chain) was obtained from a study of blood T cell repertoires in COVID-19. Generated by immunoSEQ multiplex PCR, the TCRdb table keeps only in-frame clones and is missing some. The data show about 250,000 clones, nearly 90% seen once. CDR3 length equals 16 residues. With 4 bases removed from V and 4 bases from J, the gap between germline ends came to 18 bases. The germline V gene encodes CDR1 LGHNA and CDR2 YSLEER. The sequence was collected from a woman in her sixties with COVID-19, enrolled during active disease. The source material was peripheral blood. The chain employs TRBV4-3 and TRBJ2-3; D is perhaps TRBD2 (5 bases). CDR3 amino acids: CASSPGRLRVADTQYF. The CDR3 region has the DNA TGCGCCAGCAGCCCTGGTAGATTGAGGGTAGCAGATACGCAGTATTTT.